The TCR beta chain described here comes from a study of T cell responses to AZD1222 COVID-19 vaccine. Findings and limits, study-wide: There were mostly white British donors and more females than males, and clonal diversity was possibly underestimated. Baseline serostatus was positive in only a handful of AZD1222 recipients. The study reported that nearly half of spike-specific TCRs target unmutated variant regions. It was only after the peak T cell response that any repertoires were sampled.

As for this clone: The antigen is not known.

The method was immunoSEQ multiplex PCR; TCRdb's version includes in-frame clones alone and lacks a portion of them. This sample carries about 140,000 clones, with 2.2% going to the ten biggest clones. This TCR was recovered from an adult in good health. Sequencing was carried out using peripheral blood.

The CDR3 is CASSVGTAAFYGYTF. In nucleotides, the CDR3 is TGTGCCAGCAGTGTAGGGACAGCAGCCTTCTATGGCTACACCTTC. J is TRBJ1-2 and V is TRBV2; 7 bases line up with TRBD1. V was pared by 4 bases and J by 4 bases, with 9 bases of the junction left unmatched. The CDR3 has 15 residues. Germline V CDR1 and CDR2: SNHLY, FYNNEI.